This T cell receptor beta chain was sequenced during a study of radiation and T cells in renal cell carcinoma. Profiling relied on immunoSEQ multiplex PCR, and the TCRdb table lists in-frame clones only, not all of them. The table shows 95,000 or so clones, with about 88% occurring only once. This CDR3 region has 11 residues. Germline V lookup: CDR1 MNHNY, CDR2 SVGAGI (reference sequence). Trimming left V 7 bases short and J 6 bases short, with 9 bases between. Time point specified: baseline pretreatment blood. The treatment here: 15 Gy SBRT to primary tumor, nephrectomy 4 weeks later. This sequence joins TRBV6-6 and TRBJ1-1; D perhaps matches TRBD1 (5 bases). Sequenced material: blood, taken from a patient whose treatment included radiotherapy and nephrectomy. This receptor was taken from a middle-aged man with renal cell carcinoma. The CDR3 region is CASTWGAEAFF. CDR3 DNA: TGTGCCAGCACCTGGGGCGCTGAAGCTTTCTTT.